Described below is a single TCR beta chain sequence and its context. In its sample, this clonotype comes out as medium-sized (0.01 to 0.1%). The specificity of this receptor is unknown. Base qualities were left out, and no much larger clone turns up one base away. Taken from cysteine to phenylalanine, the CDR3 has 12 residues. CDR3 DNA only is kept here, 36 bases in frame from base 1. V and J lose 10 bases and 4 bases, and a span of 13 bases separates them. Looking up the germline V gene (reference sequence) yields CDR1 MNHEY and CDR2 SMNVEV. The reads were generated on an Illumina HiSeq 2500. TCRdb took the public reads, trimmed them with fastp at Q25, ran MiXCR for clone calling and kept in-frame beta chains. Entries are consolidated by CDR3 protein sequence, retaining the most common genes and DNA. Across this sample there are 150 to 200 distinct CDR3 sequences, with 30% to 40% seen only once. The ten largest make up 70% to 90% of the sample.

This record comes from a study (TCRdb year 2017). For the wider study: Human CD8+ TCR repertoires recognizing immunodominant viral antigens were characterized by means of sequence and structural analyses.

The paper's findings and limits, for the study overall: According to the report, the CD8+ TCR repertoires were highly diverse, and those specific to different immunodominant viral antigens were distinct from each other.

Recombination connected TRBV27 to TRBJ1-1; possibly the D gene is TRBD1, per 5 matching bases. The clonotype comes from a female donor. The material sequenced was CD8+ T cells (not recorded whether cultured). The CDR3 region has the sequence CATSSGGTEAFF. The sequence in DNA is TGTGCCACCAGCTCTGGGGGCACTGAAGCTTTCTTT.